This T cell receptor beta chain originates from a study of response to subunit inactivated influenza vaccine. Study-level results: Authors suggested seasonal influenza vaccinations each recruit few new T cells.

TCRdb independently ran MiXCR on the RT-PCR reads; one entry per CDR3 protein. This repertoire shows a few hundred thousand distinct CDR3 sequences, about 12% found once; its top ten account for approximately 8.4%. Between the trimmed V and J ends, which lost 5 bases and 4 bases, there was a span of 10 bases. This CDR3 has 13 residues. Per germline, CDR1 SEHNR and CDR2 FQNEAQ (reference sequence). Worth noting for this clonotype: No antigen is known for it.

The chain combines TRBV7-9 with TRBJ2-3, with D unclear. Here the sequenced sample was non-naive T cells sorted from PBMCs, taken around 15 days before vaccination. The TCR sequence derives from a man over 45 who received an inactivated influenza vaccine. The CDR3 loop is CASSPKGPDTQYF. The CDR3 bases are TGTGCCAGCAGCCCAAAGGGTCCAGATACGCAGTATTTT. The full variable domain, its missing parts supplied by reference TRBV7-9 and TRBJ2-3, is DTGVSQNPRHKITKRGQNVTFRCDPISEHNRLYWYRQTLGQGPEFLTYFQNEAQLEKSRLLSDRFSAERPKGSFSTLEIQRTEQGDSAMYLCASSPKGPDTQYFGPGTRLTVL.